These 23 T cell receptor beta chains came from one sample sequenced in a study of shared clonotypes between healthy human individuals. Measured with immunoSEQ multiplex PCR; TCRdb has only the in-frame clones, and not every one. In the table there are more than 2,000,000 clones, around 94% of which are singletons. Specimen: naive CD4+ T cells sorted from blood. This sample's subset: CD45RA+ positively selected. The receptors come from a man between 18 and 35 years old in good health.

This clone was detected only once. The V gene is TRBV7-9, the J gene TRBJ2-1; D tentatively reads TRBD1 or TRBD2 (5 bases each). The V end was cut by 1 base, the J end by 9 bases, with 10 bases between. Germline CDR1 and CDR2: SEHNR and FQNEAQ (reference sequence). This CDR3 has 13 residues. CDR3 sequence reads: CASSLGGSGEQFF. The CDR3 nucleotides are TGTGCCAGCAGCTTAGGGGGGAGTGGTGAGCAGTTCTTC.

The CDR3, as DNA: TGCAGCGTTTGGGACAGGGCCCAAGAGACCCAGTACTTC. This translates into CSVWDRAQETQYF. The chain has TRBV29-1 and TRBJ2-5; 9 bases line up with TRBD1. V was pared by 5 bases and J by 1 base, with 2 bases of the junction left unmatched. Germline assignment: CDR1 SQVTM and CDR2 ANQGSEA. This CDR3 has 13 amino acids.

As regards this clone: At the DNA level, this CDR3 is encoded by other sequences in the same sample as well. The rearrangement links TRBV10-3 to TRBJ2-3, with D possibly being TRBD1 (6 bases). V lost 6 bases, J lost 3 bases, and 7 bases lay in between. CDR1 is ENHRY, CDR2 SYGVKD, per germline. This CDR3 has 12 residues. In DNA form, the CDR3 reads TGTGCCATCAGAGGACAGACAGATACGCAGTATTTT. It codes for CAIRGQTDTQYF.

The J gene is TRBJ2-2, the V gene TRBV4-3, with 7 bases matching TRBD2. After removal of 6 bases from V and 5 bases from J, the junction contained 9 bases not matched to a gene. The CDR3 is 15 residues long. Germline CDR1 is LGHNA and CDR2 is YSLEER. The CDR3 bases are TGCGCCAGCAGTCTCGGAGGGCGGGAGACCGGGGAGCTGTTTTTT. Translated, it gives CASSLGGRETGELFF.

The chain combines TRBV5-4 with TRBJ2-6; 9 bases are shared with TRBD1. Germline V gene lookup returns CDR1 SGHNT and CDR2 YYREEE (reference sequence). The trim removed 1 base at V and 1 base at J, leaving 3 bases unmatched. This CDR3 spans 17 amino acids. The CDR3 DNA is TGTGCCAGCAGCTTGACTGACAGGGGGTCTGGGGCCAACGTCCTGACTTTC. This translates into CASSLTDRGSGANVLTF. Drawing the rest from reference TRBV5-4 and TRBJ2-6, the complete variable domain is ETGVTQSPTHLIKTRGQQVTLRCSSQSGHNTVSWYQQALGQGPQFIFQYYREEENGRGNFPPRFSGLQFPNYSSELNVNALELDDSALYLCASSLTDRGSGANVLTFGAGSRLTVL.

The chain uses TRBV6-1 and TRBJ1-3; D not certain. CDR3 length: 11 amino acids. Trimming stripped 5 bases from V and 11 bases from J, with 10 bases between. CDR1 is MNHNS, CDR2 SASEGT, per germline. The CDR3 region has the DNA TGTGCCAGCAGTTCTGGGAGGGCCATATATTTT. It codes for CASSSGRAIYF.

This rearrangement joins TRBV6-5 to TRBJ1-2, with D tentatively TRBD1 (6 bases). Looked up from germline, CDR1 is MNHEY and CDR2 is SVGAGI. The V end was cut by 6 bases, the J end by 7 bases, with 15 bases between. CDR3 length equals 13 residues. The CDR3 DNA sequence: TGTGCCAGCAGATCACAGGGCCGCTCTGGCTACACCTTC. Translation gives CASRSQGRSGYTF.

The chain has TRBV5-1 and TRBJ1-1, with D tentatively TRBD1 (6 bases). Germline CDR1 reads SGHRS; CDR2 reads YFSETQ. V lost 1 base and J lost 6, with 13 bases in between. The CDR3 is 14 amino acids. The CDR3 loop reads CASSLTGPGPEAFF. Here the CDR3 DNA reads TGCGCCAGCAGCTTGACAGGGCCGGGGCCTGAAGCTTTCTTT.

This clone occurred once. The V and J genes are TRBV6-1 and TRBJ1-4; a weak D match, TRBD1 (5 bases). Trimming shortened V by 4 bases and J by 3 bases, and 12 bases separated the two germline ends. Per the germline V gene, CDR1 is MNHNS and CDR2 is SASEGT. The length of the CDR3 is 15 residues. In DNA form, the CDR3 reads TGTGCCAGCAGTGCCCCCCGGGACCCTAATGAAAAACTGTTTTTT. Residues: CASSAPRDPNEKLFF.

The count of this clone is one. The chain couples TRBV7-2 to TRBJ2-1; 8 nucleotides align to TRBD2. The CDR3 has 16 amino acids. In germline, CDR1 is SGHTA, CDR2 FQGNSA. V was clipped by 1 base and J by 3 bases; unmatched bases: 5. CDR3 in DNA: TGTGCCAGCAGCTTAGTCGTAGCGGGGAACTACAATGAGCAGTTCTTC. Residues: CASSLVVAGNYNEQFF.

Comment on this clone: The sample contains more than one DNA sequence encoding this CDR3. The rearrangement uses TRBV6-6 and TRBJ2-3, with D unclear. V was trimmed by 6 bases and J by 4 bases, leaving 8 bases between them. CDR3 length equals 12 residues. Germline V gives CDR1 MNHNY, CDR2 SVGAGI (reference sequence). The CDR3 region is CASSPVADTQYF. CDR3 DNA sequence: TGTGCCAGCAGCCCCGTCGCAGATACGCAGTATTTT.

The rearrangement links TRBV30 to TRBJ1-6; D gene unclear. The germline V gene encodes CDR1 GTSNPN and CDR2 SVGIG (reference sequence). Trimming took off 2 bases at V and 6 bases at J, with 5 bases between the two ends. This CDR3 is built from 12 residues. The CDR3 protein is CAWSKGNSPLHF. The CDR3 DNA follows: TGTGCCTGGAGTAAGGGTAATTCACCCCTCCACTTT.

This chain joins TRBV28 and TRBJ2-7; D is possibly TRBD1 or TRBD2 (7 bases each). This CDR3 comprises 14 residues. Germline V lookup: CDR1 MDHEN, CDR2 SYDVKM. Trimming cost V 2 bases and J 5 bases, with 13 bases left between them. DNA of the CDR3: TGTGCCAGCAGTTTAACAGGGGCGGGGGACGAGCAGTACTTC. Its translation is CASSLTGAGDEQYF.

The chain employs TRBV29-1 and TRBJ1-2; D is undetermined. Looked up from germline, CDR1 is SQVTM and CDR2 is ANQGSEA. The CDR3 totals 11 residues. Trimming stripped 5 bases from V and 8 bases from J, with 12 bases between. The CDR3 loop reads CSVMTDSGYTF. The CDR3 DNA follows: TGCAGCGTTATGACGGATAGCGGCTACACCTTC.

The chain joins TRBV2 to TRBJ1-1; D is unresolved. CDR1 and CDR2 from the germline V gene are SNHLY and FYNNEI. V was clipped by 5 bases and J by 0 bases, with 7 bases between them. The CDR3 spans 13 residues. This CDR3 is CASSPRMNTEAFF. The CDR3 DNA is TGTGCCAGCAGTCCCAGGATGAACACTGAAGCTTTCTTT.

The gene calls are TRBV4-1 and TRBJ2-3; 8 bases are shared with TRBD2. This CDR3 has 18 residues. V was clipped by 6 bases and J by 0 bases; unmatched bases: 14. Germline V gene data show CDR1 as MGHRA and CDR2 as YSYEKL. CDR3 sequence reads: CASRNIAGRLSSTDTQYF. The CDR3 bases are TGCGCCAGCAGAAATATAGCGGGAAGACTTTCTAGCACAGATACGCAGTATTTT.

CDR3 sequence: CASSLASGRSTDTQYF. CDR3 in DNA: TGTGCCAGCAGCTTAGCTTCAGGGAGAAGCACAGATACGCAGTATTTT. The J gene is TRBJ2-3, the V gene TRBV11-2, with D perhaps matching TRBD1 or TRBD2 (5 bases each). Per germline, CDR1 SGHAT and CDR2 FQNNGV. The CDR3 length is 16 residues. V lost 1 base and J lost 0, with 11 bases in between.

The chain uses TRBV7-2 and TRBJ1-2; D call uncertain. The V end was cut by 5 bases, the J end by 4 bases, with 11 bases between. This CDR3 is built from 13 residues. In germline, CDR1 is SGHTA, CDR2 FQGNSA. CDR3 sequence: CASSASGGYGYTF. CDR3 DNA sequence: TGTGCCAGCAGCGCCAGTGGAGGCTATGGCTACACCTTC.

The chain employs TRBV10-1 and TRBJ2-1; the D call may be TRBD1 or TRBD2 (5 bases each). This CDR3 spans 13 amino acids. CDR1 is WNHNN, CDR2 SYGVQD, per germline (reference sequence). V dropped 4 bases and J dropped 11 bases, with 15 bases sitting between them. This CDR3 reads CASSGFGTGQQFF. The CDR3 DNA is TGCGCCAGCAGTGGATTCGGGACCGGACAGCAGTTCTTC.

The J gene is TRBJ2-3, the V gene TRBV5-4, with TRBD1 matching 10 bases. Germline V gene data show CDR1 as SGHNT and CDR2 as YYREEE (reference sequence). This CDR3 comprises 17 residues. J lost 8 bases, V lost 4 bases, and 16 bases had no gene match. The CDR3 loop is CASSAPGQGRDHGTQYF. CDR3 in DNA: TGTGCCAGCAGCGCACCGGGACAGGGGCGCGATCATGGTACGCAGTATTTT.

The chain joins TRBV27 to TRBJ1-2; 8 bases agree with TRBD1. Trimming cost V 2 bases and J 4 bases; bases outside gene matches: 3. The germline V gene encodes CDR1 MNHEY and CDR2 SMNVEV (reference sequence). The CDR3 is 14 residues long. This CDR3 is CASSLRGQAYGYTF. Here the CDR3 DNA reads TGTGCCAGCAGTTTAAGGGGACAGGCCTATGGCTACACCTTC.

The table lists this clone with a count of one. The chain carries TRBV6-5 and TRBJ1-1; TRBD1 is a possible D gene (5 bases). V gave up 0 bases and J gave up 6 bases, with 8 bases separating them. This CDR3 has 13 residues. Per the germline V gene, CDR1 is MNHEY and CDR2 is SVGAGI. The CDR3 spells CASSYSLGAEAFF. The CDR3, as DNA: TGTGCCAGCAGTTACTCGTTGGGGGCTGAAGCTTTCTTT.

There are a few counts of this clone. The J gene is TRBJ1-6, the V gene TRBV7-8, with 8 positions matching TRBD1. Germline trimming cut 6 bases from V and 7 bases from J; bases unmatched to any gene: 11. The CDR3 loop spans 16 amino acids. The germline gives CDR1 SGHVS, CDR2 FQNEAQ. The DNA for the CDR3 is TGTGCCAGCAGGAGAGGCCGACAGGGGCCAAATTCACCCCTCCACTTT. Translation: CASRRGRQGPNSPLHF. Variable domain in full (rest from reference TRBV7-8 and TRBJ1-6): GAGVSQSPRYKVAKRGQDVALRCDPISGHVSLFWYQQALGQGPEFLTYFQNEAQLDKSGLPSDRFFAERPEGSVSTLKIQRTQQEDSAVYLCASRRGRQGPNSPLHFGNGTRLTVT.